This TCR beta chain was identified during a study of T cells in localized non-small cell lung cancer (dated by TCRdb to the early 2020s). About the investigation overall: T cell repertoires of 200 to 250 early-stage NSCLC patients were analyzed, with tumors being compared against uninvolved tumor-adjacent lungs. Of the NSCLC patients, around 140 were male and 85 to 110 were female, and the mean age was about 69 years. The cohort comprised around 240 treatment-naïve NSCLC patients with resected, localized lung tumors. The paper as a whole reports these results and caveats: Because multi-region tumor sequencing was not performed, intratumor heterogeneity could not be ruled out. Higher blood T cell density associated with longer overall survival, while higher adjacent-lung clonality associated with shorter survival. A median of roughly 56 of the top 100 tumor clones were detected in paired uninvolved adjacent lung, and 28 of these tumor clones were also found among the top 100 clones of the paired uninvolved adjacent lung. Uninvolved tumor-adjacent lung showed the highest T cell clonality, higher than tumor, which suggests more focused antigenic responses in the adjacent lung. Because the study design was exploratory, TCR variables were selected using unadjusted p-values without false-discovery rate correction.

TCR beta CDR3 regions were sequenced from DNA using the immunoSEQ Assay. The paper's data handling went like this. To compute T cell density, TCR beta template counts were normalized to usable DNA, which was estimated by amplifying housekeeping genes. The preseqR package was used to estimate richness by extrapolating to 400,000 templates for PBMC samples and to 120,000 templates for tissue samples. Clonality was calculated as one minus Pielou's evenness. Differential abundance testing on productive amino-acid clonotypes, with a minimum total count of 5 and an alpha of 0.1, was used to identify tissue-enriched TCRs. The Jaccard Index and the Morisita Overlap Index were used to measure how much the repertoires overlapped between compartments. GLIPH grouped TCR beta CDR3s together with public tetramer-defined viral CDR3s, and a viral motif had to include at least three viral sequences and also show V-gene enrichment. Imported from immuneACCESS, the table was reduced by TCRdb to in-frame sequences with V and J called. These copies leave out some clones; in studies compared against another copy, an unresolved V gene accounts for under half, and the cause of the remainder is not known. That table is the source of V, J and clone size, and D and trimming were worked out from the DNA. The sample profile shows around 1,800 clones; approximately 25% of them were found once. Less than 30% of the sample is in the top ten clones.

Uninvolved adjacent lung was obtained at least 2 cm from the tumor margin, and the absence of atypia was confirmed by two independent pathologists. At diagnosis, tumor, uninvolved tumor-adjacent lung and peripheral blood were collected and then preserved as a mix of FFPE and fresh-frozen material. Comment on this clone: Its antigen is unknown. No qualities accompany the bases; no much larger clone lies one base away.

Clipping removes 1 base from V and 5 bases from J, with 4 as the unmatched junction base count. The CDR3 has 15 amino acids, counting the end cysteine and phenylalanine. CDR3 DNA only is kept here, 45 bases in frame from base 1. The germline V gene encodes CDR1 MNHGY and CDR2 SAAAGT. Specimen: normal lung tissue next to the tumor, collected before any cancer treatment. The sequence joins TRBV6-8 to TRBJ2-2; 7 middle bases align to TRBD2. The sequence was obtained from a male donor at least 60 years old with stage II squamous cell lung carcinoma. At the DNA level, the sequence is TGTGCCAGCAGTTACTATGCGGGAGCTACCGGGGAGCTGTTTTTT. This encodes CASSYYAGATGELFF.